Following are 28 T cell receptor beta chains from one sample sequenced in a study of neoadjuvant nivolumab and ipilimumab in lung cancer. Data came from immunoSEQ multiplex PCR; TCRdb stores just in-frame clones and leaves some out. The sample holds 30,000 to 35,000 clones, about nine tenths seen once. The source was peripheral blood, collected after neoadjuvant nivolumab, alone or with ipilimumab, at or shortly before surgery. These receptors all stem from an adult with non-small cell lung cancer.

This clone was seen once. This chain joins TRBV5-3 and TRBJ2-7, with 9 nucleotides matching TRBD2. TRBV5-3 is sorted into the ORF group, with uncertain function. The CDR3 has 17 amino acids. V lost 4 bases to trimming and J lost 0 bases; unmatched junction nucleotides: 11. For the CDR3, the DNA is TGTGCCAGAAGCCGGGACTCTAGCGGGGCGAGCTCCTACGAGCAGTACTTC. It translates to CARSRDSSGASSYEQYF.

The CDR3 loop reads CASSHRVGAPPYEQYF. The CDR3 bases are TGTGCCAGCAGCCACCGGGTGGGGGCGCCCCCGTACGAGCAGTACTTC. V gene TRBV5-4 combines with J gene TRBJ2-7; a weak D match, TRBD1 (6 bases). The CDR3 extends over 16 amino acids. From germline, CDR1 is SGHNT and CDR2 YYREEE (reference sequence). V was clipped by 4 bases and J by 4 bases, with 21 bases between them.

V is TRBV18 and J is TRBJ2-7; D is uncertain. The CDR3 covers 13 residues. The V and J ends lost 4 bases and 0 bases respectively, with 7 bases between them. Germline CDR1 KGHSH, CDR2 LQKENI. DNA for the CDR3: TGTGCCAGCTCACAGGCGAGCTCCTACGAGCAGTACTTC. Protein: CASSQASSYEQYF.

This chain joins TRBV7-9 and TRBJ2-1; D unresolved. The CDR3 is 12 residues long. From germline, CDR1 is SEHNR and CDR2 FQNEAQ (reference sequence). In DNA form, the CDR3 reads TGTGCAGACCTGAGCTCCTACAATGAGCAGTTCTTC. This translates into CADLSSYNEQFF.

The rearrangement uses TRBV20-1 and TRBJ1-1, with D unclear. The CDR3 loop spans 11 amino acids. V was clipped by 6 bases and J by 1 base, with 6 bases between them. CDR1 DFQATT and CDR2 SNEGSKA come from the germline V gene (reference sequence). The DNA for the CDR3 is TGCAGTGCCGGAGGGAACACTGAAGCTTTCTTT. Translated, it gives CSAGGNTEAFF.

The chain is built from TRBV5-5 and TRBJ1-6; D is undetermined. Germline values: CDR1 SGHKS, CDR2 YYEKEE (reference sequence). The CDR3 is made up of 15 amino acids. With 5 bases removed from V and 2 bases from J, the gap between germline ends came to 11 bases. CDR3 DNA sequence: TGTGCCAGCAGGGTCCCGGCAACCTATAATTCACCCCTCCACTTT. Translated, it gives CASRVPATYNSPLHF. The full variable domain, completed using reference TRBV5-5 and TRBJ1-6, is DAGVTQSPTHLIKTRGQQVTLRCSPISGHKSVSWYQQVLGQGPQFIFQYYEKEERGRGNFPDRFSARQFPNYSSELNVNALLLGDSALYLCASRVPATYNSPLHFGNGTRLTVT.

The rearrangement uses TRBV7-2 and TRBJ1-6; tentatively, D is TRBD1 (6 bases). The germline V gene encodes CDR1 SGHTA and CDR2 FQGNSA. This CDR3 has 12 amino acids. Between the trimmed V and J ends, which lost 10 bases and 5 bases, there was a span of 9 bases. CDR3 sequence (DNA): TGTGCCACCGGACAGAATAATTCACCCCTCCACTTT. Translation gives CATGQNNSPLHF.

CDR3: CASSPGQGGETQYF. The CDR3 bases are TGCGCCAGCAGCCCAGGACAGGGCGGGGAGACCCAGTACTTC. V is TRBV5-1 and J is TRBJ2-5; 8 positions match TRBD1. The CDR3 sequence is 14 residues long. Germline-derived CDR1 and CDR2 are SGHRS and YFSETQ. The V gene end was trimmed by 4 bases and the J gene end by 5 bases; junction bases not matched to a gene: 7.

The chain is built from TRBV6-6 and TRBJ1-5, with D perhaps matching TRBD1 (5 bases). Germline CDR1 and CDR2: MNHNY and SVGAGI (reference sequence). The CDR3 loop spans 15 amino acids. The ends were cut back, 6 bases at V and 0 bases at J, with 12 bases in the middle. This CDR3 is CASRRDANSNQPQHF. CDR3 coding DNA: TGTGCCAGCAGACGGGACGCGAATAGCAATCAGCCCCAGCATTTT.

This rearrangement joins TRBV7-2 to TRBJ2-3, with 11 bases identical to TRBD2. Germline loops: CDR1 SGHTA, CDR2 FQGNSA. CDR3 length equals 18 residues. The junction had 9 bases not matched to a gene; V was cut back by 0 bases and J by 4 bases. The chain's CDR3 is CASSLAGQLAGGSDTQYF. The CDR3, as DNA: TGTGCCAGCAGCTTAGCGGGACAGCTAGCGGGGGGATCAGATACGCAGTATTTT.

The rearrangement joins TRBV18 to TRBJ1-5; TRBD1 aligns across 9 bases. Germline-derived CDR1 and CDR2 are KGHSH and LQKENI. Trimming at V came to 3 bases and at J to 6 bases, leaving 6 bases not matched to a gene. The length of the CDR3 is 15 residues. CDR3: CASSPGTGSPQPQHF. The DNA for the CDR3 is TGTGCCAGCTCACCCGGGACAGGGAGCCCTCAGCCCCAGCATTTT.

This clone appeared a single time. This chain connects TRBV25-1 to TRBJ1-4, with D possibly TRBD1 on 6 matching bases. V was clipped by 2 bases and J by 8 bases, with 15 bases between them. The CDR3 runs to 15 residues. Germline CDR1 reads MGHDK; CDR2 reads SYGVNS. The CDR3 is CASSEVGGVKEKLFF. The CDR3, as DNA: TGTGCCAGCAGTGAAGTGGGGGGCGTAAAGGAAAAACTGTTTTTT.

For the CDR3, the DNA is TGTGCCAGCTCACCACCGTCATCCGGCGGGGTAAGCTCCTACAATGAGCAGTTCTTC. As protein: CASSPPSSGGVSSYNEQFF. The chain uses TRBV18 and TRBJ2-1, with D possibly TRBD2 on 6 matching bases. The germline V gene has CDR1 KGHSH and CDR2 LQKENI. Between the trimmed V and J ends, which lost 0 bases and 0 bases, there was a span of 18 bases. CDR3 length equals 19 residues. Full variable domain (missing parts from reference TRBV18 and TRBJ2-1): NAGVMQNPRHLVRRRGQEARLRCSPMKGHSHVYWYRQLPEEGLKFMVYLQKENIIDESGMPKERFSAEFPKEGPSILRIQQVVRGDSAAYFCASSPPSSGGVSSYNEQFFGPGTRLTVL.

The chain joins TRBV25-1 to TRBJ2-5, with 8 positions matching TRBD2. J was trimmed by 5 bases and V by 1 base; bases with no gene match: 6. From germline, CDR1 is MGHDK and CDR2 SYGVNS. The CDR3 consists of 15 residues. In DNA form, the CDR3 reads TGTGCCAGCAGTGAATCCCGGGGGGGCGGGGAGACCCAGTACTTC. As protein: CASSESRGGGETQYF. The full variable domain, in which reference TRBV25-1 and TRBJ2-5 provide the parts outside the CDR3, is EADIYQTPRYLVIGTGKKITLECSQTMGHDKMYWYQQDPGMELHLIHYSYGVNSTEKGDLSSESTVSRIRTEHFPLTLESARPSHTSQYLCASSESRGGGETQYFGPGTRLLVL.

This clone was observed once. CDR3 DNA: TGTGCCAGCAGCTTGGATCGGGCTGTCTATGGCTACACCTTC. Its translation: CASSLDRAVYGYTF. This chain connects TRBV5-6 to TRBJ1-2, with unresolved D. The CDR3 has 14 residues. V lost 0 bases, J lost 4 bases, and 10 bases lay in between. The germline V gene has CDR1 SGHDT and CDR2 YYEEEE.

In DNA, the CDR3 is TGTGCCAGCAGCCTGGTCCTCGGTACTGAAGCTTTCTTT. Amino acid sequence: CASSLVLGTEAFF. This chain uses TRBV6-5 with TRBJ1-1; D is uncertain. CDR3 length: 13 amino acids. Germline loops: CDR1 MNHEY, CDR2 SVGAGI. The V and J ends lost 6 bases and 5 bases respectively, with 13 bases between them.

V gene TRBV9 combines with J gene TRBJ2-2, with TRBD1 matching 8 bases. Germline loops: CDR1 SGDLS, CDR2 YYNGEE. The CDR3 runs to 17 residues. J gave up 1 base and V 4 bases, and 9 bases lay outside the gene matches. The CDR3 is CASSPTWGTGNTGELFF. In DNA, the CDR3 is TGTGCCAGCAGCCCAACTTGGGGGACAGGGAACACCGGGGAGCTGTTTTTT. Looking up the rest from reference TRBV9 and TRBJ2-2 gives the full variable domain: DSGVTQTPKHLITATGQRVTLRCSPRSGDLSVYWYQQSLDQGLQFLIQYYNGEERAKGNILERFSAQQFPDLHSELNLSSLELGDSALYFCASSPTWGTGNTGELFFGEGSRLTVL.

V is TRBV7-9 and J is TRBJ1-6; D call uncertain. The germline V gene encodes CDR1 SEHNR and CDR2 FQNEAQ (reference sequence). The ends were cut back, 4 bases at V and 9 bases at J, with 7 bases in the middle. This CDR3 has 12 residues. The chain's CDR3 is CASSSLGSPLHF. The CDR3 DNA follows: TGTGCCAGCAGCTCCTTGGGTTCACCCCTCCACTTT.

The chain carries TRBV9 and TRBJ2-5, with 10 bases identical to TRBD2. CDR3 length: 16 residues. V lost 3 bases and J lost 0; bases outside the gene matches: 5. Per germline, CDR1 SGDLS and CDR2 YYNGEE. The chain's CDR3 is CASSARSGRYQETQYF. CDR3 nucleotides: TGTGCCAGCAGCGCCCGTAGCGGGAGGTACCAAGAGACCCAGTACTTC. The variable domain in full, with the rest retrieved from reference TRBV9 and TRBJ2-5, is DSGVTQTPKHLITATGQRVTLRCSPRSGDLSVYWYQQSLDQGLQFLIQYYNGEERAKGNILERFSAQQFPDLHSELNLSSLELGDSALYFCASSARSGRYQETQYFGPGTRLLVL.

This sequence joins TRBV6-5 and TRBJ1-2; D not resolved. The CDR3 covers 13 residues. V lost 2 bases and J 8 bases, leaving 12 bases between the germline ends. Germline V gene data show CDR1 as MNHEY and CDR2 as SVGAGI. Written as DNA, the CDR3 is TGTGCCAGCAGTTACCTTGGCAGAGAAGGCTACACCTTC. This encodes CASSYLGREGYTF.

V gene TRBV6-1 combines with J gene TRBJ1-1; weak D call: TRBD1 (6 bases). This CDR3 contains 14 residues. CDR1 MNHNS and CDR2 SASEGT come from the germline V gene. Trimming removed 7 bases at V and 4 bases at J, with 16 bases between. The CDR3 nucleotides read TGTGCCAGCACCTACGGAGGGGGAGGCACTGAAGCTTTCTTT. Encoded protein: CASTYGGGGTEAFF.

The chain is built from TRBV10-1 and TRBJ2-2, with D perhaps matching TRBD1 (5 bases). The CDR3 contains 14 residues. V was trimmed by 3 bases and J by 2 bases, leaving 7 bases between them. The germline V gene has CDR1 WNHNN and CDR2 SYGVQD (reference sequence). DNA for the CDR3: TGCGCCAGCAGTGAACAGGCCAACACCGGGGAGCTGTTTTTT. Amino acids: CASSEQANTGELFF.

This chain uses TRBV11-3 with TRBJ1-1; D is uncertain. The CDR3 spans 13 residues. Trimming removed 4 bases from V and 5 bases from J, with 11 bases in between. Germline V gives CDR1 SGHNT, CDR2 YENEEA. The CDR3 reads CASSSEFFTEAFF. The CDR3 nucleotides read TGTGCCAGCAGCTCGGAATTTTTTACTGAAGCTTTCTTT. Full variable domain (remainder filled in from reference TRBV11-3 and TRBJ1-1): EAGVVQSPRYKIIEKKQPVAFWCNPISGHNTLYWYLQNLGQGPELLIRYENEEAVDDSQLPKDRFSAERLKGVDSTLKIQPAELGDSAVYLCASSSEFFTEAFFGQGTRLTVV.

Written as DNA, the CDR3 is TGTGCCAGCAGTGAAATTGGGGCTCCCTCTGGAAACACCATATATTTT. Translating gives CASSEIGAPSGNTIYF. The chain joins TRBV6-1 to TRBJ1-3; the D gene is possibly TRBD1 (5 bases). V shed 2 bases and J shed 0 bases, with 11 bases lying between them. From germline, CDR1 is MNHNS and CDR2 SASEGT. The CDR3 covers 16 residues.

This chain joins TRBV15 and TRBJ2-1; 8 bases map to TRBD2. V trimming: 1 base; J trimming: 4 bases; junction bases outside the gene matches: 9. This CDR3 has 17 amino acids. The germline gives CDR1 LNHNV, CDR2 YYDKDF (reference sequence). CDR3 nucleotide sequence: TGTGCCACCAGCAGAGCCGCAGGGGCGGGGGGATACAATGAGCAGTTCTTC. This encodes CATSRAAGAGGYNEQFF.

The chain is built from TRBV29-1 and TRBJ2-7, with 7 bases lining up with TRBD2. The CDR3 is made up of 14 amino acids. The junction had 8 bases not matched to a gene; V was cut back by 6 bases and J by 0 bases. Germline V gives CDR1 SQVTM, CDR2 ANQGSEA. CDR3 residues: CSVPRSSGSYEQYF. The CDR3, as DNA: TGCAGCGTCCCCCGTTCTAGCGGCTCCTACGAGCAGTACTTC.

V usage is TRBV7-6 and J usage is TRBJ2-2; unclear D gene. The CDR3 length is 13 residues. V gave up 5 bases and J gave up 2 bases, with 6 bases separating them. Germline loops: CDR1 SGHVS, CDR2 FNYEAQ. The CDR3 DNA reads TGTGCCAGCAGCCCGGACAACACCGGGGAGCTGTTTTTT. Protein: CASSPDNTGELFF.

This chain joins TRBV10-3 and TRBJ1-1; TRBD1 matches 10 bases. The J segment lost 2 bases and the V segment lost 2 bases, leaving 11 bases of the junction unmatched. CDR1 is ENHRY, CDR2 SYGVKD, per germline. The CDR3 consists of 18 residues. As DNA, the CDR3 is TGTGCCATCAGTGAGCCCCGAGGACAGGGGGTCCCAAACACTGAAGCTTTCTTT. It is translated as CAISEPRGQGVPNTEAFF.